Listed below are T cell receptor beta chains from one sample, sequenced in a study of T cells in Graves' hyperthyroidism and ophthalmopathy. In TCRdb, the multiplex PCR reads were re-called with MiXCR into one record per CDR3 protein. The table has under 400,000 distinct CDR3 sequences, 15% to 20% seen once. The sequencing sample was made of blood. These receptor sequences come from a woman aged 45-59 years with Graves' hyperthyroidism. The conserved cysteine and the conserved F or W are not part of the CDR3 here. The order of the fields is J gene, V gene, CDR3 protein.

j_call: TRBJ1-2; v_call: TRBV19; cdr3_aa: ASSSRSGNYGYT
j_call: TRBJ1-5; v_call: TRBV3-1; cdr3_aa: ASSQAVGVQPQH
j_call: TRBJ2-7; v_call: TRBV6-2/TRBV6-3; cdr3_aa: ASSLRTSGKVSYEQY
j_call: TRBJ2-5; v_call: TRBV5-1; cdr3_aa: ASSGRTGQETQY
j_call: TRBJ2-1; v_call: TRBV19; cdr3_aa: ASRSGGGNNEQF
j_call: TRBJ2-3; v_call: TRBV10-3; cdr3_aa: AIRAGGWTDTQY
j_call: TRBJ1-1; v_call: TRBV6-5; cdr3_aa: ASSYYPARAEAF
j_call: TRBJ1-1; v_call: TRBV29-1; cdr3_aa: SVERGENTEAF
j_call: TRBJ2-1; v_call: TRBV5-6; cdr3_aa: ASSLVVRLAGIHEQF
j_call: TRBJ2-2; v_call: TRBV11-2; cdr3_aa: ASSQQGTGELF
j_call: TRBJ2-4; v_call: TRBV11-2; cdr3_aa: ASSSYSGANIQY
j_call: TRBJ2-2; v_call: TRBV5-1; cdr3_aa: ASSWTANTGELF
j_call: TRBJ2-5; v_call: TRBV11-1; cdr3_aa: ASSLGLAGGPETQY
j_call: TRBJ2-1; v_call: TRBV28; cdr3_aa: ASRGGGGGSYNEQF
j_call: TRBJ1-3; v_call: TRBV6-1; cdr3_aa: ASSRWTSPAGNTIY
j_call: TRBJ2-3; v_call: TRBV6-2/TRBV6-3; cdr3_aa: ASSFFAGTGGSTDTQY
j_call: TRBJ2-4; v_call: TRBV30; cdr3_aa: AWTQNIQY
j_call: TRBJ1-2; v_call: TRBV12-3/TRBV12-4; cdr3_aa: ASSLPGQDGYGYT
j_call: TRBJ2-3; v_call: TRBV10-3; cdr3_aa: AISGGLAGAQY
j_call: TRBJ2-5; v_call: TRBV18; cdr3_aa: ASSPIRLAGGQETQY
j_call: TRBJ1-2; v_call: TRBV19; cdr3_aa: ASSILTSNYGYT
j_call: TRBJ2-7; v_call: TRBV7-8; cdr3_aa: ASSFLGLAGYSYEQY
j_call: TRBJ1-6; v_call: TRBV5-1; cdr3_aa: ASSLGRTNSPLH
j_call: TRBJ2-3; v_call: TRBV7-3; cdr3_aa: ASSQGTSGQDTQY
j_call: TRBJ2-5; v_call: TRBV19; cdr3_aa: ASSIFGGYQETQY
j_call: TRBJ2-5; v_call: TRBV11-2; cdr3_aa: ASSLDTRGETQY
j_call: TRBJ1-5; v_call: TRBV18; cdr3_aa: ASSPTDGAGNQPQH
j_call: TRBJ2-5; v_call: TRBV7-9; cdr3_aa: ASSLASGGTQY
j_call: TRBJ1-1; v_call: TRBV5-8; cdr3_aa: ATRTGNTEAF
j_call: TRBJ1-5; v_call: TRBV2; cdr3_aa: ASSEALGTGSQPQH
j_call: TRBJ2-7; v_call: TRBV7-9; cdr3_aa: ASSPRDRGYEQY
j_call: TRBJ2-5; v_call: TRBV7-3; cdr3_aa: ASAPGWGREETQY
j_call: TRBJ2-1; v_call: TRBV20-1; cdr3_aa: SARSTSGTYNEQF
j_call: TRBJ2-1; v_call: TRBV6-2/TRBV6-3; cdr3_aa: ASSLRGGVYSDEQF
j_call: TRBJ1-2; v_call: TRBV20-1; cdr3_aa: SGWDRDRDYGYT
j_call: TRBJ2-2; v_call: TRBV6-5; cdr3_aa: ASSYSGPGELF
j_call: TRBJ2-2; v_call: TRBV2; cdr3_aa: ASSFLSLGLAGDTVGELF
j_call: TRBJ2-7; v_call: TRBV10-1; cdr3_aa: ASSRKETPGEQY
j_call: TRBJ1-2; v_call: TRBV28; cdr3_aa: ASIPGDRGNGYT
j_call: TRBJ1-5; v_call: TRBV6-1; cdr3_aa: ASSRQGDNQPQH
j_call: TRBJ2-3; v_call: TRBV20-1; cdr3_aa: SAAGTGVFPDTQY
j_call: TRBJ2-1; v_call: TRBV3-1; cdr3_aa: ASSHSRFEQF
j_call: TRBJ1-1; v_call: TRBV5-1; cdr3_aa: ASSHEAGGREAF